The 23 T cell receptor beta chains below all came from one sample that was sequenced in a study of vaccination and CD4 T cells after COVID-19 (dated by TCRdb to between 2021 and 2022). Interpreted using the paper, the treatment or condition label stands for: approximately nine-day PBMC culture with coronavirus spike peptide pools or control peptides (ViraFEST assay). Their antigen targets remain unknown. Receptor libraries were prepared by PCR. The listed sequencing device is Illumina iSeq 100. TCR sequencing of DNA from cultured CD4+ T cells used the Oncomine TCR Beta short-read assay at the Johns Hopkins FTIC core. Through fastp at Q25 and MiXCR, TCRdb rebuilt clones from the public reads, retaining in-frame beta chains. CDR3 protein duplicates are merged, each entry listing the most common genes and DNA. The sample data list about 20,000 distinct CDR3 sequences, and approximately 60% of these were observed just once. Of the sample, 3.5% to 4.5% falls within the top ten clones.

Sequenced material: CD4+ T cells from blood, cultured in vitro. These receptors were taken from a human donor who had recovered from COVID-19.

This chain links TRBV20-1 with TRBJ1-1; D might be TRBD1 (6 bases). The CDR3 loop spans 14 amino acids. V lost 0 bases and J 5 bases, leaving 13 bases between the germline ends. Looked up from germline, CDR1 is DFQATT and CDR2 is SNEGSKA (reference sequence). CDR3 region: CSARDRRGFTEAFF. In nucleotides, the CDR3 is TGCAGTGCTAGAGACCGCAGGGGTTTTACTGAAGCTTTCTTT.

The chain is built from TRBV15 and TRBJ1-1; the D is unclear. Germline CDR1 reads LNHNV; CDR2 reads YYDKDF (reference sequence). This CDR3 has 14 amino acids. Trimming stripped 0 bases from V and 7 bases from J, with 12 bases between. The CDR3 protein is CATSRDRRADEAFF. CDR3 coding DNA: TGTGCCACCAGCAGAGATCGTCGGGCCGATGAAGCTTTCTTT. Full variable domain (rest looked up from reference TRBV15 and TRBJ1-1): DAMVIQNPRYQVTQFGKPVTLSCSQTLNHNVMYWYQQKSSQAPKLLFHYYDKDFNNEADTPDNFQSRRPNTSFCFLDIRSPGLGDTAMYLCATSRDRRADEAFFGQGTRLTVV.

The V call is TRBV5-4, the J call TRBJ1-2; D remains unclear. This CDR3 is 14 amino acids long. CDR1 and CDR2 (germline): SGHNT, YYREEE (reference sequence). V gave up 0 bases and J gave up 8 bases, with 14 bases separating them. CDR3 sequence reads: CASSLDATLGGYTF. The CDR3 bases are TGTGCCAGCAGCTTGGACGCAACCCTGGGGGGCTACACCTTC.

This chain joins TRBV18 and TRBJ2-3; a possible D gene is TRBD2 (5 bases). The CDR3 covers 11 residues. Germline loops: CDR1 KGHSH, CDR2 LQKENI. Trimming removed 8 bases at V and 6 bases at J, with 9 bases between. The CDR3 loop is CASARGDTQYF. The CDR3 DNA is TGTGCCAGCGCAAGAGGGGATACGCAGTATTTT. The variable domain in full, with the rest retrieved from reference TRBV18 and TRBJ2-3, is NAGVMQNPRHLVRRRGQEARLRCSPMKGHSHVYWYRQLPEEGLKFMVYLQKENIIDESGMPKERFSAEFPKEGPSILRIQQVVRGDSAAYFCASARGDTQYFGPGTRLTVL.

The J gene is TRBJ1-5, the V gene TRBV7-8; maybe TRBD1 (5 bases). V was trimmed by 1 base and J by 9 bases, leaving 22 bases between them. Germline lookup yields CDR1 SGHVS and CDR2 FQNEAQ. This CDR3 is 17 amino acids long. The CDR3 here is CASSLGDPDIPWWPQHF. The CDR3 region has the DNA TGTGCCAGCAGCTTAGGCGATCCGGACATCCCATGGTGGCCCCAGCATTTT.

This clonotype was counted a few times. This chain connects TRBV7-2 to TRBJ2-7; TRBD2 matches 7 bases. This CDR3 has 18 residues. Germline CDR1 and CDR2: SGHTA and FQGNSA. V lost 1 base and J lost 0; bases outside the gene matches: 12. The CDR3 DNA reads as TGTGCCAGCAGCTTAGGAGGTGGGAGGGCAGCAAGCTCCTACGAGCAGTACTTC. This sequence encodes CASSLGGGRAASSYEQYF.

A few counts support this clonotype. The chain couples TRBV15 to TRBJ2-2; tentatively, D is TRBD1 (6 bases). This CDR3 spans 17 amino acids. Germline V gene sequence: CDR1 LNHNV, CDR2 YYDKDF (reference sequence). With 0 bases removed from V and 4 bases from J, the gap between germline ends came to 15 bases. Here the CDR3 reads CATSRDPGRGFTGELFF. DNA of the CDR3: TGTGCCACCAGCAGAGATCCGGGCAGGGGATTCACCGGGGAGCTGTTTTTT.

V is TRBV30 and J is TRBJ1-1; D gene unclear. The germline CDR1 and CDR2 sequences are GTSNPN and SVGIG (reference sequence). V lost 3 bases and J 11 bases, leaving 16 bases between the germline ends. This CDR3 is 12 amino acids long. CDR3 in DNA: TGTGCCTGGAGGAAAGGGAATCTATATGCTTTCTTT. Protein sequence: CAWRKGNLYAFF.

CDR3 protein: CASSRLPRGMAGTGGAVKRVGYTF. The DNA for the CDR3 is TGCGCCAGCAGCCGGCTTCCCCGCGGAATGGCCGGGACAGGGGGAGCGGTAAAGAGGGTTGGCTACACCTTC. The chain combines TRBV10-1 with TRBJ1-2; 11 bases are a match to TRBD1. V was clipped by 6 bases and J by 7 bases; unmatched bases: 37. This CDR3 is built from 24 residues. Germline V lookup: CDR1 WNHNN, CDR2 SYGVQD (reference sequence).

This chain joins TRBV19 and TRBJ1-2; D is unclear. The CDR3 covers 12 residues. The germline V and J ends were trimmed by 8 bases and 3 bases, with 10 bases remaining between them. CDR1 and CDR2 (germline): LNHDA, SQIVND (reference sequence). The CDR3: CASEDFYYGYTF. In DNA, the CDR3 is TGTGCCAGTGAGGACTTTTACTATGGCTACACCTTC.

The CDR3 DNA sequence: TGTGCCAGCTCGCAGGAAAGTGGAGGGGATACGCAGTATTTT. This gives the protein CASSQESGGDTQYF. The chain uses TRBV18 and TRBJ2-3, with D possibly matching TRBD2 (6 bases). The V and J ends lost 6 bases and 6 bases respectively, with 16 bases between them. Germline values: CDR1 KGHSH, CDR2 LQKENI. This CDR3 has 14 amino acids.

The count of this clonotype is one. This chain joins TRBV7-2 and TRBJ1-3; D may be TRBD1 (6 bases). CDR1 is SGHTA and CDR2 is FQGNSA in the germline V gene. Trimming cost V 2 bases and J 0 bases, with 11 bases left between them. The CDR3 contains 16 residues. DNA for the CDR3: TGTGCCAGCAGCTTAACGCGCAGGGGCTCTGGAAACACCATATATTTT. Its protein product is CASSLTRRGSGNTIYF.

The genes are TRBV6-1 and TRBJ1-4; 8 bases agree with TRBD1. J was trimmed by 8 bases and V by 6 bases; bases with no gene match: 2. The germline V gene has CDR1 MNHNS and CDR2 SASEGT. The CDR3 contains 12 residues. As DNA, the CDR3 is TGTGCCAGCAGACACAGGGGGGAAAAACTGTTTTTT. Protein: CASRHRGEKLFF.

This clonotype was counted between two and nine times. The rearrangement joins TRBV30 to TRBJ1-5, with TRBD1 matching 7 bases. Per germline, CDR1 GTSNPN and CDR2 SVGIG (reference sequence). The V segment lost 2 bases and the J segment 4 bases; nucleotides outside the gene matches: 2. This CDR3 spans 13 amino acids. The CDR3 DNA follows: TGTGCCTGGAGTAAACAGGGGAATCAGCCCCAGCATTTT. Amino acids: CAWSKQGNQPQHF.

This rearrangement joins TRBV27 to TRBJ1-1, with D unclear. The CDR3 runs 11 residues. Germline values: CDR1 MNHEY, CDR2 SMNVEV (reference sequence). V lost 8 bases and J 10 bases, leaving 14 bases between the germline ends. CDR3 region: CASGPPVAAFF. In nucleotides, the CDR3 is TGTGCCAGCGGCCCCCCCGTAGCAGCTTTCTTT.

The chain couples TRBV6-2 or TRBV6-3 to TRBJ1-1, with 7 bases aligning to TRBD1. This CDR3 has 18 residues. CDR1 is MNHEY, CDR2 SVGEGT, per germline. Trimming cost V 6 bases and J 1 base; bases outside gene matches: 17. The CDR3 loop reads CASSGQDGRYHWNTEAFF. CDR3 DNA sequence: TGTGCCAGCAGCGGACAGGACGGTAGATACCATTGGAACACTGAAGCTTTCTTT.

The chain links TRBV10-3 to TRBJ1-6; TRBD1 matches at 8 bases. The CDR3 runs to 15 residues. Germline V gene sequence: CDR1 ENHRY, CDR2 SYGVKD. V lost 4 bases and J lost 5; bases outside the gene matches: 4. The CDR3 is CAISVPGQDNSPLHF. Here the CDR3 DNA reads TGTGCCATCAGTGTACCGGGACAGGATAATTCACCCCTCCACTTT.

The chain joins TRBV7-9 to TRBJ2-5; 9 bases map to TRBD1. Germline V gives CDR1 SEHNR, CDR2 FQNEAQ (reference sequence). The CDR3 runs to 17 residues. Unmatched junction bases numbered 8, after V lost 0 bases and J lost 3 bases. This chain's CDR3 is CASSLASDTGGKETQYF. CDR3 nucleotides: TGTGCCAGCAGCTTAGCGTCTGATACAGGGGGCAAAGAGACCCAGTACTTC.

The V gene is TRBV5-6, the J gene TRBJ1-5; D unclear. CDR1 is SGHDT and CDR2 is YYEEEE in the germline V gene. This CDR3 contains 14 residues. V was cut by 0 bases and J by 1 base, with 5 bases left in between. This CDR3 is CASSLAASNQPQHF. CDR3 sequence (DNA): TGTGCCAGCAGCTTGGCTGCAAGCAATCAGCCCCAGCATTTT.

This chain joins TRBV7-6 and TRBJ1-1; D is undetermined. The CDR3 loop spans 14 amino acids. The ends were cut back, 1 base at V and 0 bases at J, with 6 bases in the middle. The germline gives CDR1 SGHVS, CDR2 FNYEAQ. CDR3 protein: CASSLEVVNTEAFF. The CDR3 DNA reads as TGTGCCAGCAGCTTAGAAGTAGTGAACACTGAAGCTTTCTTT.

The V and J genes are TRBV28 and TRBJ1-2; TRBD1 agrees at 9 bases. Per the germline V gene, CDR1 is MDHEN and CDR2 is SYDVKM. Trimming took 7 bases from V and 3 from J; bases not matched to a gene: 9. This CDR3 has 15 residues. The DNA of the CDR3 is TGTGCCAGCACCCAGCCCGGGACAGGGCACTATGGCTACACCTTC. It yields the protein CASTQPGTGHYGYTF.

This clonotype has a handful of counts. The chain is built from TRBV2 and TRBJ1-1, with 7 bases lining up with TRBD1. The CDR3 length is 13 residues. V was clipped by 4 bases and J by 3 bases; unmatched bases: 2. Germline CDR1 SNHLY, CDR2 FYNNEI. Written as DNA, the CDR3 is TGTGCCAGCAGTGTAGGACAGGACACTGAAGCTTTCTTT. Its translation: CASSVGQDTEAFF.

V gene TRBV30 combines with J gene TRBJ2-4; perhaps TRBD2 as D (5 bases). This CDR3 spans 14 amino acids. V lost 3 bases, J lost 9 bases, and 18 bases lay in between. Germline assignment: CDR1 GTSNPN and CDR2 SVGIG (reference sequence). The CDR3, as DNA: TGTGCCTGGAGCCGCAACCCCTCGAGGGTCATTCAGTACTTC. This encodes CAWSRNPSRVIQYF.